This T cell receptor (beta chain) was recovered during a study of siplizumab effects on memory and regulatory T cells. Libraries were prepared by immunoSEQ multiplex PCR; TCRdb keeps only in-frame clonotypes and omits some of them. The sample contains roughly 92,000 clones, 85% to 95% of which appear only once. Germline loops: CDR1 MNHNS, CDR2 SASEGT. CDR3 length equals 16 residues. V was trimmed by 4 bases and J by 3 bases, leaving 15 bases between them. The source of this sequence is a human donor in good health. The chain links TRBV6-1 to TRBJ1-4, with D uncertain. The sequenced material came from non-Treg CD4+ T cells sorted from blood. The CDR3 sequence: CASSVTPGLSNEKLFF. The CDR3 DNA reads as TGTGCCAGCAGTGTGACGCCCGGGCTCTCTAATGAAAAACTGTTTTTT.